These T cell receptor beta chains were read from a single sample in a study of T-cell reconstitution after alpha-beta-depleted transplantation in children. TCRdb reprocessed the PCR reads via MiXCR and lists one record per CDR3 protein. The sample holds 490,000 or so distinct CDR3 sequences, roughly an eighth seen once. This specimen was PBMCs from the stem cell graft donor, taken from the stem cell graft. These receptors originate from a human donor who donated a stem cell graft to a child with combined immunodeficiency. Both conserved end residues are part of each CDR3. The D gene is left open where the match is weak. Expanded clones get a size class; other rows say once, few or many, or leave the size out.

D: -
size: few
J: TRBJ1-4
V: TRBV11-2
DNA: TGTGCCAGCAGCTTAGAAGGGTACCGTGGAACTAATGAAAAACTGTTTTTT
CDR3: CASSLEGYRGTNEKLFF

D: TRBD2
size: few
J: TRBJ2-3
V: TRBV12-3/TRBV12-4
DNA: TGTGCCAGCAGTTTAGGACTAGCGGGGGATAATACGCAGTATTTT
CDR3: CASSLGLAGDNTQYF

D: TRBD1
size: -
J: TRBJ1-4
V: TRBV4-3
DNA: TGCGCCAGCAGCTTCCACTCAGGGGGCGGCGATGAAAAACTGTTTTTT
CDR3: CASSFHSGGGDEKLFF

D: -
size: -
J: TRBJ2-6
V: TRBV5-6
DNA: TGTGCCAGCAGCTTGTTGTATCTGGTTGGGAGCTCTGGGGCCAACGTCCTGACTTTC
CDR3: CASSLLYLVGSSGANVLTF

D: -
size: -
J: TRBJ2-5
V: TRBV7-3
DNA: TGTGCCAGCAGCTTAGGCGGGGAGTATTTGGAGACCCAGTACTTC
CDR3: CASSLGGEYLETQYF

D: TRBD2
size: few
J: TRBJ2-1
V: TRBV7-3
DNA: TGTGCCAGCAGCTTGATAGCGGGAGTAGATGAGCAGTTCTTC
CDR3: CASSLIAGVDEQFF

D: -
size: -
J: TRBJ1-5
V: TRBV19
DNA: TGTGCCAGTACCCCGGACAGTTTGGCTGGTCAGCCCCAGCATTTT
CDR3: CASTPDSLAGQPQHF

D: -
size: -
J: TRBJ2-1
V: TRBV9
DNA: TGTGCCAGCAGCGCCTCCGGGACAACCGGCAATGAGCAGTTCTTC
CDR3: CASSASGTTGNEQFF

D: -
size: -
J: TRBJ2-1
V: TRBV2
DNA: TGTGCCAGCAGTCGAGGACAGTACAATGAGCAGTTCTTC
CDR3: CASSRGQYNEQFF

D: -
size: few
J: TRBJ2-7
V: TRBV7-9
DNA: TGTGCCAGCAGCTACCGCGGAGGGGGCTGGGAGCAGTACTTC
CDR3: CASSYRGGGWEQYF

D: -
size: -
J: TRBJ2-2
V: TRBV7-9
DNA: TGTGCCAGCAGCTTCGACACCGCGAACACCGGGGAGCTGTTTTTT
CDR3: CASSFDTANTGELFF

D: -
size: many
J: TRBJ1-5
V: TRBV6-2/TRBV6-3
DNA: TGTGCCACCGGGAACCACAGGGTAGGACCCCAGCATTTT
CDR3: CATGNHRVGPQHF

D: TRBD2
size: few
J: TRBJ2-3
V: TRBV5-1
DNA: TGCGCCAGCAGACTGACTAGCGGGGGGTCCCGCACAGATACGCAGTATTTT
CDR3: CASRLTSGGSRTDTQYF

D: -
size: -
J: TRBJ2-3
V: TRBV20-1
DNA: TGCAGTGCCGGTCCCCGGGACTCAGTTCTCCCAGATACGCAGTATTTT
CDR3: CSAGPRDSVLPDTQYF

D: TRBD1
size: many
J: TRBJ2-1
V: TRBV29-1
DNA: TGCAGCGTTGTAACAGGGGGCCACAATGAGCAGTTCTTC
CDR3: CSVVTGGHNEQFF